Presented here are 30 T cell receptor beta chains from one specimen sequenced in a study of blood T cell repertoires in COVID-19. Assay: immunoSEQ multiplex PCR; the TCRdb copy retains only in-frame clones and omits some. This table holds roughly 100,000 clones, approximately 87% found once. The sample comprised peripheral blood. These receptors were obtained from a human donor in a cohort sampled during active COVID-19.

The chain couples TRBV7-2 to TRBJ2-1, with 10 bases aligning to TRBD2. The CDR3 has 19 amino acids. Germline CDR1 SGHTA, CDR2 FQGNSA. Trimming removed 1 base from V and 0 bases from J; junction bases left unmatched: 9. In DNA form, the CDR3 reads TGTGCCAGCAGCTTAGGACCAGCGGGAGGGACAAGCTCCTACAATGAGCAGTTCTTC. Encoded protein: CASSLGPAGGTSSYNEQFF.

The chain has TRBV4-1 and TRBJ2-1; 10 nucleotides line up with TRBD2. The V and J ends lost 0 bases and 10 bases, in that order; junction bases with no gene match: 9. The CDR3 contains 16 residues. Germline CDR1 reads MGHRA; CDR2 reads YSYEKL. In nucleotides, the CDR3 is TGCGCCAGCAGCCAAGACGCCGAGCGGGAGGGGGGGGAGCAGTTCTTC. Its protein is CASSQDAEREGGEQFF.

This sequence joins TRBV24-1 and TRBJ2-5; 9 bases are shared with TRBD2. Germline-derived CDR1 and CDR2 are KGHDR and SFDVKD. With V trimmed by 4 bases and J by 4 bases, 6 bases remained unmatched. The CDR3 spans 15 residues. The CDR3 is CATSEGTSYRETQYF. As DNA, the CDR3 is TGTGCCACCAGTGAAGGGACTAGCTACAGAGAGACCCAGTACTTC.

The chain joins TRBV9 to TRBJ2-1; 7 bases line up with TRBD2. The germline V gene encodes CDR1 SGDLS and CDR2 YYNGEE. The CDR3 length is 17 residues. With 1 base clipped from V and 4 bases from J, the junction kept 11 bases outside the gene matches. In DNA, the CDR3 is TGTGCCAGCAGCGTAAGTTACAGCGGGATCCAATACAATGAGCAGTTCTTC. This codes for CASSVSYSGIQYNEQFF.

The chain couples TRBV14 to TRBJ1-5, with D hard to call. The CDR3 loop spans 13 amino acids. Trimming left V 8 bases short and J 5 bases short, with 13 bases between. CDR1 SGHDN and CDR2 FVKESK come from the germline V gene. CDR3 sequence: CASSSKPYQPQHF. CDR3 sequence (DNA): TGTGCCAGCTCATCTAAGCCCTATCAGCCCCAGCATTTT. Drawing the rest from reference TRBV14 and TRBJ1-5, the complete variable domain is EAGVTQFPSHSVIEKGQTVTLRCDPISGHDNLYWYRRVMGKEIKFLLHFVKESKQDESGMPNNRFLAERTGGTYSTLKVQPAELEDSGVYFCASSSKPYQPQHFGDGTRLSIL.

The J gene is TRBJ1-4, the V gene TRBV5-8, with TRBD1 as a possible D gene (5 bases). CDR1 is SGHTS, CDR2 YDEGEE, per germline. V shed 2 bases and J shed 4 bases, with 9 bases lying between them. The CDR3 is made up of 14 amino acids. This CDR3 reads CASSLRQLNEKLFF. The CDR3 nucleotides are TGTGCCAGCAGCTTACGACAGCTTAATGAAAAACTGTTTTTT. Using reference TRBV5-8 and TRBJ1-4 for the parts outside the CDR3, the full variable domain is EAGVTQSPTHLIKTRGQQATLRCSPISGHTSVYWYQQALGLGLQFLLWYDEGEERNRGNFPPRFSGRQFPNYSSELNVNALELEDSALYLCASSLRQLNEKLFFGSGTQLSVL.

The chain uses TRBV19 and TRBJ1-5; the D is unclear. Germline assignment: CDR1 LNHDA and CDR2 SQIVND (reference sequence). The CDR3 has 15 residues. V gave up 3 bases and J gave up 6 bases, with 15 bases separating them. The CDR3 is CASSISGPEIQPQHF. The CDR3 coding sequence is TGTGCCAGTAGTATCAGTGGTCCGGAGATTCAGCCCCAGCATTTT.

The chain uses TRBV5-1 and TRBJ2-1, with D perhaps TRBD2 (5 bases). The CDR3 contains 13 residues. Per the germline V gene, CDR1 is SGHRS and CDR2 is YFSETQ. V was clipped by 5 bases and J by 6 bases, with 12 bases between them. Written as DNA, the CDR3 is TGCGCCAGCAGTCAAATTGGAGGCAATGAGCAGTTCTTC. Translating gives CASSQIGGNEQFF.

The chain couples TRBV19 to TRBJ2-3; TRBD1 agrees at 8 bases. The CDR3 runs 16 residues. CDR1 and CDR2 (germline): LNHDA, SQIVND (reference sequence). V was pared by 5 bases and J by 3 bases, with 10 bases of the junction left unmatched. The CDR3 protein is CASSPRRTGSTDTQYF. CDR3 DNA sequence: TGTGCCAGTAGTCCGAGACGGACAGGGTCGACAGATACGCAGTATTTT. The full variable domain, with the rest looked up from reference TRBV19 and TRBJ2-3, is DGGITQSPKYLFRKEGQNVTLSCEQNLNHDAMYWYRQDPGQGLRLIYYSQIVNDFQKGDIAEGYSVSREKKESFPLTVTSAQKNPTAFYLCASSPRRTGSTDTQYFGPGTRLTVL.

This rearrangement joins TRBV11-2 to TRBJ2-5, with unresolved D. V lost 5 bases to trimming and J lost 1 base, with 5 bases between them. CDR1 SGHAT and CDR2 FQNNGV come from the germline V gene. This CDR3 is built from 12 residues. DNA for the CDR3: TGTGCCAGCAGCGAGAGCCAAGAGACCCAGTACTTC. It is translated as CASSESQETQYF.

This chain uses TRBV5-1 with TRBJ2-1; D possibly corresponds to TRBD1 (5 bases). This CDR3 contains 17 residues. The germline gives CDR1 SGHRS, CDR2 YFSETQ. The V end lost 5 bases, the J end lost 3 bases, and 21 bases lay between the germline ends. CDR3 loop: CASRSSDNIKSYNEQFF. The CDR3 bases are TGCGCCAGCAGATCCTCGGACAACATAAAGAGCTACAATGAGCAGTTCTTC.

The chain combines TRBV5-1 with TRBJ1-1, with a tentative D call TRBD1 (5 bases). This CDR3 spans 14 amino acids. Germline assignment: CDR1 SGHRS and CDR2 YFSETQ. The V end lost 4 bases, the J end lost 1 base, and 11 bases lay between the germline ends. The CDR3 region has the DNA TGCGCCAGCAGCGCGGGACTCCAGAACACTGAAGCTTTCTTT. Protein sequence: CASSAGLQNTEAFF.

Only one count was recorded for this clone. CDR3 DNA: TGTGCCAGCAGTTCCCCTCGGGGAGGGACAGAGACCCAGTACTTC. It yields the protein CASSSPRGGTETQYF. This sequence joins TRBV28 and TRBJ2-5; 7 bases fit TRBD2. The V and J ends lost 4 bases and 4 bases, in that order; junction bases with no gene match: 9. From germline, CDR1 is MDHEN and CDR2 SYDVKM. CDR3 length: 15 amino acids.

This chain uses TRBV3-1 (or the pseudogene TRBV3-2) with TRBJ2-7; tentatively, D is TRBD1 (6 bases). V lost 4 bases to trimming and J lost 0 bases, with 10 bases between them. The germline V gene encodes CDR1 LGHDT and CDR2 YNNKEL (reference sequence). The CDR3 length is 14 residues. The CDR3 sequence: CASSRQVSSYEQYF. The CDR3 DNA follows: TGTGCCAGCAGCCGACAGGTTAGCTCCTACGAGCAGTACTTC.

The chain links TRBV4-1 to TRBJ1-4; D gene unclear. The CDR3 is 16 residues long. Deletions cut 3 bases from V and 10 bases from J, with 21 bases between. CDR1 and CDR2 (germline): MGHRA, YSYEKL. The CDR3 nucleotides are TGCGCCAGCAGCCATGACTTGGACGGAGGTGGCAGAAAACTGTTTTTT. Translated: CASSHDLDGGGRKLFF.

This clone occurred once. The CDR3 nucleotides are TGTGCCAGCAGTTACCGGCGCGGACAAAATTCACCCCTCCACTTT. Translating gives CASSYRRGQNSPLHF. The chain joins TRBV6-5 to TRBJ1-6, with D maybe TRBD1 (5 bases). The CDR3 runs to 15 residues. CDR1 and CDR2 (germline): MNHEY, SVGAGI. The ends were cut back, 2 bases at V and 7 bases at J, with 12 bases in the middle.

This sequence joins TRBV11-3 and TRBJ2-5, with 8 nucleotides matching TRBD1. Germline values: CDR1 SGHNT, CDR2 YENEEA. The CDR3 is made up of 15 amino acids. V lost 1 base to trimming and J lost 2 bases; unmatched junction nucleotides: 3. The CDR3 bases are TGTGCCAGCAGCTTAGGGACAGGGATTCAAGAGACCCAGTACTTC. As protein: CASSLGTGIQETQYF.

The genes are TRBV6-5 and TRBJ2-1, with 9 bases lining up with TRBD1. The V and J ends lost 5 bases and 6 bases, in that order; junction bases with no gene match: 2. The V gene's germline CDR1 is MNHEY and CDR2 SVGAGI. The CDR3 spans 13 residues. The CDR3 spells CASSKTGGNEQFF. In nucleotides, the CDR3 is TGTGCCAGCAGTAAGACAGGGGGCAATGAGCAGTTCTTC.

The chain is built from TRBV4-1 and TRBJ1-2; D call uncertain. V was shortened by 0 bases and J by 0 bases, with 14 bases between the two germline ends. The germline CDR1 and CDR2 sequences are MGHRA and YSYEKL. The CDR3 length is 17 residues. The CDR3, as DNA: TGCGCCAGCAGCCAAGACGGGGTGCGGGCACCTAACTATGGCTACACCTTC. Translation: CASSQDGVRAPNYGYTF.

The J gene is TRBJ2-7, the V gene TRBV9, with a tentative D call TRBD2 (5 bases). The CDR3 spans 15 residues. Germline V gene lookup returns CDR1 SGDLS and CDR2 YYNGEE. V was shortened by 0 bases and J by 3 bases, with 13 bases between the two germline ends. CDR3 region: CASSVGNGLGYEQYF. As DNA, the CDR3 is TGTGCCAGCAGCGTAGGGAATGGACTGGGCTACGAGCAGTACTTC.

V gene TRBV18 combines with J gene TRBJ1-6; 9 bases fit TRBD1. J gave up 7 bases and V 0 bases, and 1 base lay outside the gene matches. CDR1 and CDR2 (germline): KGHSH, LQKENI. CDR3 length: 15 amino acids. The CDR3 bases are TGTGCCAGCTCACCACCAGGGACAGGGAATTCACCCCTCCACTTT. Protein sequence: CASSPPGTGNSPLHF.

The V gene is TRBV28, the J gene TRBJ2-3; a possible D gene is TRBD2 (6 bases). V lost 2 bases and J lost 6, with 12 bases in between. There are 14 residues in the CDR3. Per the germline V gene, CDR1 is MDHEN and CDR2 is SYDVKM. The CDR3 loop is CASSLGGSRDTQYF. DNA of the CDR3: TGTGCCAGCAGTTTAGGGGGGAGCCGTGATACGCAGTATTTT.

The rearrangement joins TRBV6-5 to TRBJ1-2; a possible D gene is TRBD1 (6 bases). This CDR3 is built from 12 residues. Trimming removed 8 bases at V and 6 bases at J, with 13 bases between. Germline V gives CDR1 MNHEY, CDR2 SVGAGI. The CDR3 is CASRQARDGYTF. CDR3 in DNA: TGTGCCAGCCGACAGGCGAGGGATGGCTACACCTTC.

V usage is TRBV9 and J usage is TRBJ2-2; 9 bases are a match to TRBD1. CDR1 is SGDLS and CDR2 is YYNGEE in the germline V gene. The CDR3 runs 17 residues. Trimming removed 4 bases from V and 1 base from J; junction bases left unmatched: 8. Here the CDR3 DNA reads TGTGCCAGCAGCCTTCCCGTGGGACAGGGGAACACCGGGGAGCTGTTTTTT. It codes for CASSLPVGQGNTGELFF.

The chain has TRBV6-2 or TRBV6-3 and TRBJ2-7; 9 nucleotides agree with TRBD1. CDR1 is MNHEY and CDR2 is SVGEGT in the germline V gene. The CDR3 extends over 16 amino acids. The V segment lost 6 bases and the J segment 1 base; nucleotides outside the gene matches: 10. The CDR3 DNA reads as TGTGCCAGCAGCTTTCGGACAGGGGCGGGATCCTACGAGCAGTACTTC. Protein product: CASSFRTGAGSYEQYF.

V is TRBV5-6 and J is TRBJ1-1; D is unresolved. Per germline, CDR1 SGHDT and CDR2 YYEEEE. This CDR3 has 14 residues. V was clipped by 7 bases and J by 1 base, with 14 bases between them. DNA of the CDR3: TGTGCCAGCCTCCGGGAGGCCGCGAACACTGAAGCTTTCTTT. It specifies CASLREAANTEAFF.

The genes are TRBV4-2 and TRBJ2-6, with 9 bases lining up with TRBD1. The CDR3 length is 18 residues. Germline loops: CDR1 LGHNA, CDR2 YNFKEQ. Losses at the gene ends were 4 bases for V and 0 bases for J; bases not matched to a gene: 7. The CDR3 coding sequence is TGTGCCAGCAGCCTGGGACAGGGCGTGAGCTCTGGGGCCAACGTCCTGACTTTC. It encodes CASSLGQGVSSGANVLTF.

V is TRBV5-6 and J is TRBJ1-1; no definite D call. Germline lookup yields CDR1 SGHDT and CDR2 YYEEEE. This CDR3 is 15 amino acids long. V was clipped by 1 base and J by 2 bases, with 12 bases between them. CDR3 protein: CASSLHGRLNTEAFF. The CDR3 DNA reads TGTGCCAGCAGCTTGCATGGCAGACTAAACACTGAAGCTTTCTTT.

V gene TRBV7-2 combines with J gene TRBJ2-3, with TRBD2 matching 14 bases. This CDR3 spans 16 amino acids. Germline trimming cut 4 bases from V and 1 base from J; bases unmatched to any gene: 1. Per germline, CDR1 SGHTA and CDR2 FQGNSA. The CDR3 coding sequence is TGTGCCAGCAGCTCGACTAGCGGGAGGGGCACAGATACGCAGTATTTT. It specifies CASSSTSGRGTDTQYF.

This clone was seen more than once but under ten times. This chain connects TRBV28 to TRBJ1-5; a possible D gene is TRBD1 (5 bases). Germline V CDR1 and CDR2: MDHEN, SYDVKM. The CDR3 sequence is 14 residues long. The V and J ends lost 7 bases and 7 bases respectively, with 17 bases between them. DNA of the CDR3: TGTGCCAGCAACCGGGGGACGGCTACGCAGCCCCAGCATTTT. Translating gives CASNRGTATQPQHF.